Sequencing of this T cell receptor beta chain was carried out in a study of blood T cell repertoires in COVID-19. As for the study in general: Whether acute or convalescent, the COVID-19 samples came from the United States, Italy and Spain. T cells, B-cell-depleted T cells, or PBMCs provided the cDNA or gDNA that served as material.

Trimming shortened V by 5 bases and J by 8 bases, and 24 bases separated the two germline ends. Germline V gene sequence: CDR1 MDHEN, CDR2 SYDVKM. There are 17 residues in the CDR3. Per the authors' pipeline: For nucleated cells, counts were estimated from reference gene primer amplification. Sequencing used immunoSEQ multiplex PCR; TCRdb keeps in-frame clones, though not all of them. The V and J calls and clone size were taken over from that table, and D and trimming were inferred from the DNA. This sample has 50,000 or so clones, with 85% to 90% found just once. The rearrangement joins TRBV28 to TRBJ1-4; D is perhaps TRBD1 (6 bases). The material sequenced was peripheral blood. The clonotype comes from a man in his forties with active COVID-19. CDR3 bases: TGTGCCAGCAGTCGCCCCTTGGGGGACGGGGGGGGCGAAAAACTGTTTTTT. Translated: CASSRPLGDGGGEKLFF.